The rows below give T cell receptor beta chains drawn from one sample of a study of T cell clonotyping in hematopoietic cell transplantation. Sequenced by immunoSEQ multiplex PCR; TCRdb stores in-frame clones only, minus some. The sample consists of approximately 30,000 clones, under 97% of them appearing once. Sequencing was carried out using peripheral blood mononuclear cells. The source is a man in his forties or fifties in good health. Some clones in this sample may be carry-over from other donors' samples. Each CDR3 is given with its conserved first and last residue. The D gene is left open where the match is weak. Where a row states a size, it is once, few, many or the class of an expanded clone; other rows omit it.

size	D	J	V	DNA	CDR3
-	TRBD1	TRBJ1-1	TRBV9	TGTGCCAGCAGCCCCCAGATTAGGACAGGCAACACTGAAGCTTTCTTT	CASSPQIRTGNTEAFF
-	TRBD1	TRBJ1-3	TRBV13	TGTGCCAGCAGCGCCCGGACAGGTACTGGAAACACCATATATTTT	CASSARTGTGNTIYF
-	-	TRBJ1-5	TRBV4-3	TGCGCCAGCAGCCAAAGTTCAGGGCTCAATCAGCCCCAGCATTTT	CASSQSSGLNQPQHF
-	TRBD2	TRBJ2-1	TRBV6-4	TGTGCCAGCAGTGCCACTAGCGGCTCCTACAATGAGCAGTTCTTC	CASSATSGSYNEQFF
-	TRBD2	TRBJ2-7	TRBV6-5	TGTGCCAGCAGTTCCGGTGGCGGGGGGGCAGGGCAGTACTTC	CASSSGGGGAGQYF
-	TRBD1	TRBJ2-2	TRBV2	TGTGCCAGCTTCCGGGACAGGGAATTGTCCACCGGGGAGCTGTTTTTT	CASFRDRELSTGELFF
few	-	TRBJ1-1	TRBV11-2	TGTGCCAGCAGCTTCGGGAACCGGAACACTGAAGCTTTCTTT	CASSFGNRNTEAFF
-	TRBD1	TRBJ1-2	TRBV4-2	TGTGCCAGCAGCCAAATTGGACAGGGGAACTATGGCTACACCTTC	CASSQIGQGNYGYTF
-	-	TRBJ1-1	TRBV5-4	TGTGCCAGCAGCCCGGGAGGGGGGAACACTGAAGCTTTCTTT	CASSPGGGNTEAFF
-	-	TRBJ2-1	TRBV2	TGTGCCAGCAGTGTTACGAGTAATGAGCAGTTCTTC	CASSVTSNEQFF
-	-	TRBJ2-7	TRBV19	TGTGCCAGTAGTAACCAAGGGCAGGTCCCCTACGAGCAGTACTTC	CASSNQGQVPYEQYF
-	TRBD1	TRBJ1-6	TRBV5-4	TGTGCCAGTGGGACAGGGCTTCAGCAGTCACCCCTCCACTTT	CASGTGLQQSPLHF
-	-	TRBJ2-6	TRBV7-9	TGTGCCAGCAGCTTAGTTGGGGCCAACGTCCTGACTTTC	CASSLVGANVLTF
-	-	TRBJ2-7	TRBV5-1	TGCGCCAGCAGCAACGAAGGGTCCTACGAGCAGTACTTC	CASSNEGSYEQYF
-	TRBD1	TRBJ2-3	TRBV25-1	TGTGCCAGCACCAAAACGAGACAGGGATTAGATACGCAGTATTTT	CASTKTRQGLDTQYF
-	TRBD1	TRBJ2-7	TRBV29-1	TGCAGCGGCGGACAGGGGGTCCACGAGCAGTACTTC	CSGGQGVHEQYF
once	TRBD1	TRBJ1-5	TRBV10-3	TGTGCCATCAGTGAGTCGGGGGACAGGGGACGGTTTAGGAGCAATCAGCCCCAGCATTTT	CAISESGDRGRFRSNQPQHF
once	-	TRBJ1-2	TRBV5-4	TGTGCCAGCAGCTTGGGGGAACAGGGCGCCAGGGGCTACACCTTC	CASSLGEQGARGYTF
-	TRBD1	TRBJ2-7	TRBV11-2	TGTGCCAGCAGCCGTGGACAGGGGTACGAGCAGTACTTC	CASSRGQGYEQYF
-	-	TRBJ2-2	TRBV7-2	TGTGCCAGCAGCTTACAGGGGGGAAACACCGGGGAGCTGTTTTTT	CASSLQGGNTGELFF
once	-	TRBJ1-2	TRBV7-2	TGTGCCAGCAGCTTAAGGGGCCGGGCAGCCACTATGTCTGGCTACACCTTC	CASSLRGRAATMSGYTF
once	TRBD1	TRBJ2-7	TRBV7-9	TGTGCCAGCAGCTTAGGGACAGGCTACGAGCAGTACTTC	CASSLGTGYEQYF
-	-	TRBJ2-3	TRBV7-9	TGTGCCAGCAACACCTGGGGGACAGATACGCAGTATTTT	CASNTWGTDTQYF
-	TRBD1	TRBJ2-7	TRBV7-2	TGTGCCAGCAGCTTTAGTGGGACAGGGGGCGACTACGAGCAGTACTTC	CASSFSGTGGDYEQYF
-	-	TRBJ2-5	TRBV9	TGTGCCAGCAGCGTAGATCAGAGTCACCAAGAGACCCAGTACTTC	CASSVDQSHQETQYF
once	TRBD2	TRBJ2-7	TRBV29-1	TGCAGCGCTTCGACTAGCGGGGAGCTCTACGAGCAGTACTTC	CSASTSGELYEQYF
-	-	TRBJ1-2	TRBV6-6	TGTGCCAGCGGAGGGGACTATGGCTACACCTTC	CASGGDYGYTF
once	-	TRBJ1-5	TRBV12-5	TGTGCTAGTGTCGGGTGGGAAGGGGGGCATGGGATAACCCAGCATTTT	CASVGWEGGHGITQHF
-	-	TRBJ2-5	TRBV5-6	TGTGCCAGCAGTCCGGACTGGAGATGGGAAGAGACCCAGTACTTC	CASSPDWRWEETQYF
-	-	TRBJ2-7	TRBV7-4	TGTGCCAGCAGCCGGGGGCGGGGGAAATTC	CASSRGRGKF
-	-	TRBJ1-1	TRBV19	TGTGCCAGTAGTATTGGGGGGCGGCGGAACACTGAAGCTTTCTTT	CASSIGGRRNTEAFF
-	TRBD1	TRBJ2-7	TRBV7-2	TGTGCCAGCAGCCCTTCGGACAGGGGTCTGTACTTC	CASSPSDRGLYF
-	-	TRBJ2-5	TRBV2	TGTGCCAGCCACCGGGCCGCTTGGACCCAGTACTTC	CASHRAAWTQYF
-	TRBD1	TRBJ1-5	TRBV6-5	TGTGCCAGCAGACCCGACAGGGATCAGCCCCAGCATTTT	CASRPDRDQPQHF
-	-	TRBJ1-5	TRBV18	TGTGCCAGCTCAGAGGGTCTCAATCAGCCCCAGCATTTT	CASSEGLNQPQHF
-	-	TRBJ1-1	TRBV5-1	TGCGCCAGCAGCTTGGGGGGTATCACTGAAGCTTTCTTT	CASSLGGITEAFF
-	-	TRBJ2-2	TRBV5-4	TGTGCCAGCAGCTTGCAGGGCGGGGGCCTCACCGGGGAGCTGTTTTTT	CASSLQGGGLTGELFF
-	-	TRBJ2-2	TRBV2	TGTGCCAGCAGTGAATTCGGGGAGCTGTTTTTT	CASSEFGELFF
-	-	TRBJ2-7	TRBV6-5	TGTGCCAGTCAGTCGGCGGGCGGCGGGACCTACGAGCAGTACTTC	CASQSAGGGTYEQYF
-	-	TRBJ1-2	TRBV7-2	TGTGCCAGCAGCTTAATAGTCAGCCAGGGTCGAAGGGGTTATGGCTACACCTTC	CASSLIVSQGRRGYGYTF
-	-	TRBJ2-5	TRBV6-5	TGTGCCAGCAGTTACTTATCTGCGGAGACCCAGTACTTC	CASSYLSAETQYF
-	TRBD1	TRBJ1-5	TRBV30	TGTGCCTGGACAGGGACAGGGTTTGGTCAGCCCCAGCATTTT	CAWTGTGFGQPQHF
-	-	TRBJ1-2	TRBV4-1	TGCGCCAGCAGCCACCGCAATCCAGGGGCTAACATAGGAAGTGGCTACACCTTC	CASSHRNPGANIGSGYTF
-	-	TRBJ2-7	TRBV13	TGTGCCAGCAGCCCTGAGGGCTATTCGCAATACGAGCAGTACTTC	CASSPEGYSQYEQYF
-	-	TRBJ1-2	TRBV6-5	TGTGCCAGCAGTCTACCGAGGGGCAGCGATGGCTACACCTTC	CASSLPRGSDGYTF
-	-	TRBJ1-2	TRBV4-1	TGCGCCAGCAGCCAAGGGTCCCTCCGTGGCTACACCTTC	CASSQGSLRGYTF
once	-	TRBJ2-7	TRBV5-6	TGTGCCAGCAGCCAACGGACAGCCTACTACGAGCAGTACTTC	CASSQRTAYYEQYF
few	TRBD1	TRBJ2-7	TRBV7-2	TGTGCCAGCAGCTCCCCCCGAGGACAGGGGATAACCTACGAGCAGTACTTC	CASSSPRGQGITYEQYF
-	-	TRBJ1-1	TRBV6-6	TGTGCCAGCAGTCACAGGCAGGTCGACACTGAAGCTTTCTTT	CASSHRQVDTEAFF
-	-	TRBJ1-2	TRBV7-9	TGTGCCAGCAGCTTAGAGCGAGGATCCTATGGCTACACCTTC	CASSLERGSYGYTF
-	-	TRBJ1-2	TRBV5-1	TGCGCCAGCAGCTTGGCCGTGGGTTCCTATGGCTACACCTTC	CASSLAVGSYGYTF
once	-	TRBJ1-5	TRBV7-6	TGTGCCAGCAGTCCCGGAGGGTGGGGGCGGAATCAGCCCCAGCATTTT	CASSPGGWGRNQPQHF
-	TRBD1	TRBJ2-7	TRBV2	TGTGCCAGCAGCCGGACAGGGAGCTCCTACGAGCAGTACTTC	CASSRTGSSYEQYF
-	-	TRBJ1-1	TRBV7-2	TGTGCCAGCAGCTTGAGGACGGGGAACACTGAAGCTTTCTTT	CASSLRTGNTEAFF
-	-	TRBJ1-2	TRBV29-1	TGCAGCGCCGTAGGTTTGGAGCCCCGTGGCTACACCTTC	CSAVGLEPRGYTF